This TCR beta chain comes out of a study of blood T cell repertoires in COVID-19. Study background: Nucleic acid was either cDNA or gDNA, and it came from T cells, B-cell-depleted T cells, or PBMCs.

Authors' analysis steps: Amplification from reference gene primers served as the basis for estimated nucleated cell counts. TCRdb's table, derived via immunoSEQ multiplex PCR, lists solely in-frame clones and lacks some. For V, J and clone size, that table is used; D and trimming come from the DNA. In the table there are just over 90,000 clones, around 88% of which are singletons. This clone has a handful of counts. The CDR3 runs to 14 residues. Trimming left V 5 bases short and J 3 bases short, with 14 bases between. CDR1 and CDR2 (germline): MNHEY, SVGAGI. The sequenced material came from peripheral blood. The source is a woman over 75 with acute or convalescent COVID-19. V and J are TRBV6-5 and TRBJ2-7; D may be TRBD1 (6 bases). The CDR3 loop is CASSLTGFDYEQYF. CDR3 DNA sequence: TGTGCCAGCAGTCTCACAGGGTTCGACTACGAGCAGTACTTC.